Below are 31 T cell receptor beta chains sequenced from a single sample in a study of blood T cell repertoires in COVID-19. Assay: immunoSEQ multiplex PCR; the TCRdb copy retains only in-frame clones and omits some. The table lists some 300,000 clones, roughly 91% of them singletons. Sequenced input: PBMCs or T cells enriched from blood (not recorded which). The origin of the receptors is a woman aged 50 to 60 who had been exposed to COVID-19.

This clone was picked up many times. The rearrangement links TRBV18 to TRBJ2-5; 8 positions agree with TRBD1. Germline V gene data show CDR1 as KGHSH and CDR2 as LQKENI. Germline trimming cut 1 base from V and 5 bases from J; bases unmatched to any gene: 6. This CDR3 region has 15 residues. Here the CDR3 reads CASSPRPGGGETQYF. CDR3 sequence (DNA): TGTGCCAGCTCACCACGTCCAGGGGGCGGGGAGACCCAGTACTTC.

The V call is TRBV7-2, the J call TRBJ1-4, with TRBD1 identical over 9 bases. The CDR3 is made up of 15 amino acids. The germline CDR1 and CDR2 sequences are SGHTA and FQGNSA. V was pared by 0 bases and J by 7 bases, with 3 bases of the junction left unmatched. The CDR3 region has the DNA TGTGCCAGCAGCTTAGCCGGGACAGGGACTGAAAAACTGTTTTTT. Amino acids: CASSLAGTGTEKLFF.

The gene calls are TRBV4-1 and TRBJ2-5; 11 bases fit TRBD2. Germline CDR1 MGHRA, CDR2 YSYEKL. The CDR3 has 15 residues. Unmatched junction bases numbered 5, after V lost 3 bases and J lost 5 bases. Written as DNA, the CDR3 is TGCGCCAGCAGCCAGGCCGGACTAGCGGGTGAGACCCAGTACTTC. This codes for CASSQAGLAGETQYF.

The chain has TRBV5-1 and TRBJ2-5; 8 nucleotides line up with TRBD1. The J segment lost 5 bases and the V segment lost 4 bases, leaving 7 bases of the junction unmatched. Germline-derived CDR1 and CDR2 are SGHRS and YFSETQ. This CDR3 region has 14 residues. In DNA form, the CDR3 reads TGCGCCAGCAGCCCCGGACAGGGTGGGGAGACCCAGTACTTC. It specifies CASSPGQGGETQYF.

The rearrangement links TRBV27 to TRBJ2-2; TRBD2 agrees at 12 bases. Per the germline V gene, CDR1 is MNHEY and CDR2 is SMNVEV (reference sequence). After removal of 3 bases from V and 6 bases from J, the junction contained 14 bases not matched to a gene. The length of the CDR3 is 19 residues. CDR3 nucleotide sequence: TGTGCCAGCAGTTTCAATCGTCCTAGCGGGGGGGCCGGAGCCGGGGAGCTGTTTTTT. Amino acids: CASSFNRPSGGAGAGELFF.

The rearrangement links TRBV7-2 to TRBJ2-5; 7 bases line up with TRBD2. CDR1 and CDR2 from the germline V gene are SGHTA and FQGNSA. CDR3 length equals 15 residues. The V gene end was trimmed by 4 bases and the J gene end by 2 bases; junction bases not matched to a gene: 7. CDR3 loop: CASSSRLAAQETQYF. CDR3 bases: TGTGCCAGCAGCTCTCGCCTAGCGGCACAAGAGACCCAGTACTTC.

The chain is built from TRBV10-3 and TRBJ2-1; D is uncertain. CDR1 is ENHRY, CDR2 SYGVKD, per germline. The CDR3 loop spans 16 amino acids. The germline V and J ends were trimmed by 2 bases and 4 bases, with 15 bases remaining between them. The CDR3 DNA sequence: TGTGCCATCAGTGAGAATAAAATGTCGAGATACAATGAGCAGTTCTTC. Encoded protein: CAISENKMSRYNEQFF.

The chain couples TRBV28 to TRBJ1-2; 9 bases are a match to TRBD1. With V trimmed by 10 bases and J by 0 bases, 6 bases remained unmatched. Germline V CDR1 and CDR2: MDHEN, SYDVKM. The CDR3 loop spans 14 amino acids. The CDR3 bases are TGTGCCACCGACAGGGGGTCATCTAACTATGGCTACACCTTC. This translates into CATDRGSSNYGYTF.

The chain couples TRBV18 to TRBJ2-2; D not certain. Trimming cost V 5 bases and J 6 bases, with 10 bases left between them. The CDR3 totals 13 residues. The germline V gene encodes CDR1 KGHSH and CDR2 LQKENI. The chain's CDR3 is CASSYIEAGELFF. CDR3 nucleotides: TGTGCCAGCTCATATATAGAAGCCGGGGAGCTGTTTTTT.

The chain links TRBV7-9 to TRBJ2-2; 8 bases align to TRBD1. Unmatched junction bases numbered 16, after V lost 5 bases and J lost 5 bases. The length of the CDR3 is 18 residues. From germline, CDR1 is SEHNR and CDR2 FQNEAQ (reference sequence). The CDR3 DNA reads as TGTGCCAGCAGCAAAAAGGGGCCAGGGGGCAACTATACCGGGGAGCTGTTTTTT. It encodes CASSKKGPGGNYTGELFF. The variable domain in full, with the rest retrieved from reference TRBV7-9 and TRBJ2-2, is DTGVSQNPRHKITKRGQNVTFRCDPISEHNRLYWYRQTLGQGPEFLTYFQNEAQLEKSRLLSDRFSAERPKGSFSTLEIQRTEQGDSAMYLCASSKKGPGGNYTGELFFGEGSRLTVL.

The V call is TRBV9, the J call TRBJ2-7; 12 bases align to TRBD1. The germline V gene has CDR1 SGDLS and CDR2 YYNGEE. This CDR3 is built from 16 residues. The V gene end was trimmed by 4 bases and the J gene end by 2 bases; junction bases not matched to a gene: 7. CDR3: CASSLGTGGTTYEQYF. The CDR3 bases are TGTGCCAGCAGCTTAGGGACAGGGGGCACCACCTACGAGCAGTACTTC.

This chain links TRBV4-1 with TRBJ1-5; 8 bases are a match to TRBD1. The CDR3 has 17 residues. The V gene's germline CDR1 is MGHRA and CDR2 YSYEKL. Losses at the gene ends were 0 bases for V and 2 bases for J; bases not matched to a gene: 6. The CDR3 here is CASSQDPQGAGNQPQHF. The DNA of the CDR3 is TGCGCCAGCAGCCAAGATCCCCAGGGGGCAGGCAATCAGCCCCAGCATTTT.

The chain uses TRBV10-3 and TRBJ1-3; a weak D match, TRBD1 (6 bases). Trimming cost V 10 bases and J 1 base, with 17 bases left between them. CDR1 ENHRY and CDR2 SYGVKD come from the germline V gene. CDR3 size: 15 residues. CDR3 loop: CATAPRGPSGNTIYF. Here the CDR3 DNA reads TGTGCCACCGCCCCCAGGGGACCTTCTGGAAACACCATATATTTT.

The CDR3 protein is CASNQRGRGQETQYF. CDR3 coding DNA: TGTGCCAGCAACCAGAGGGGGAGGGGGCAAGAGACCCAGTACTTC. This chain joins TRBV9 and TRBJ2-5, with a weak D call TRBD2 (7 bases). The CDR3 loop spans 15 amino acids. V was cut by 6 bases and J by 2 bases, with 17 bases left in between. The germline gives CDR1 SGDLS, CDR2 YYNGEE.

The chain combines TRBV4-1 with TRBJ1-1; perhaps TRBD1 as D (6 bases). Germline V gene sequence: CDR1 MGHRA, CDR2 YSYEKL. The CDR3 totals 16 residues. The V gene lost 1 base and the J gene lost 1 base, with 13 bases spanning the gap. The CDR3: CASSQGVTGKNTEAFF. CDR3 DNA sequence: TGCGCCAGCAGCCAAGGCGTGACAGGTAAGAACACTGAAGCTTTCTTT.

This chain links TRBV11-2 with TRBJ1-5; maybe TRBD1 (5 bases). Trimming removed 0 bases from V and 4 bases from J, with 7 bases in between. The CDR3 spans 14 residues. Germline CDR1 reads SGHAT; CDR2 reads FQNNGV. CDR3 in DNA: TGTGCCAGCAGCTTAGACAGGGTTAATCAGCCCCAGCATTTT. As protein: CASSLDRVNQPQHF.

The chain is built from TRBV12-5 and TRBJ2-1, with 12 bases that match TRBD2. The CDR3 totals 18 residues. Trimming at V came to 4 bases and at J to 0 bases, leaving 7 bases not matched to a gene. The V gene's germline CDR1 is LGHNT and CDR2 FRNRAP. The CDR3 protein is CASGWTSGAWSSYNEQFF. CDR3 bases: TGTGCTAGTGGTTGGACTAGCGGGGCCTGGAGCTCCTACAATGAGCAGTTCTTC.

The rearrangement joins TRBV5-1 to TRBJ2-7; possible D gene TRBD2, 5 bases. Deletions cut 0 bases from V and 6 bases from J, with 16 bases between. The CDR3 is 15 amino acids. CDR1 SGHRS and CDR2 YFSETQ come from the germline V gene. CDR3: CASSLASGSFPEQYF. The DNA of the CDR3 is TGCGCCAGCAGCTTGGCCTCGGGGTCGTTTCCCGAGCAGTACTTC.

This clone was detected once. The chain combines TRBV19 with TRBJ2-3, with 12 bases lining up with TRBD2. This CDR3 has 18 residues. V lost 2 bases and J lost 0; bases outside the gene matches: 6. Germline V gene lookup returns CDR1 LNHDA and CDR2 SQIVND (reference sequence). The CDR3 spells CASSIYASGGASTDTQYF. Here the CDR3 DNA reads TGTGCCAGTAGTATATACGCTAGCGGGGGGGCCAGCACAGATACGCAGTATTTT. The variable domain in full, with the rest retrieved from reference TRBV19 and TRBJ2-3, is DGGITQSPKYLFRKEGQNVTLSCEQNLNHDAMYWYRQDPGQGLRLIYYSQIVNDFQKGDIAEGYSVSREKKESFPLTVTSAQKNPTAFYLCASSIYASGGASTDTQYFGPGTRLTVL.

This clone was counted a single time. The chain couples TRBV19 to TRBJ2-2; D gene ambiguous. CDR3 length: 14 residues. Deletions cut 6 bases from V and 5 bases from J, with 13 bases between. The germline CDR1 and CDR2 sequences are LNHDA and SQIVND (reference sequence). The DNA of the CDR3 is TGTGCCAGTAGGGCTACAGTGTTGACCGGGGAGCTGTTTTTT. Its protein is CASRATVLTGELFF.

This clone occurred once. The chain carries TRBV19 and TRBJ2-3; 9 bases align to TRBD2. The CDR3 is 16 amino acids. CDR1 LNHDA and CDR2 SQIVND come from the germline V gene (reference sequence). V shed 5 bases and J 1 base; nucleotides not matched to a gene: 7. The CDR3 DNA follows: TGTGCCAGTAGTCGCGGCGGGGGGGCCGGCACAGATACGCAGTATTTT. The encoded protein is CASSRGGGAGTDTQYF.

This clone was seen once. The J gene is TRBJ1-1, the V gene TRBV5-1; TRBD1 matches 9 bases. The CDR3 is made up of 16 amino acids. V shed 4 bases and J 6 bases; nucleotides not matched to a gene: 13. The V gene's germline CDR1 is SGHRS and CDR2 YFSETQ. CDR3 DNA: TGCGCCAGCAGCAGAAATCCGGGACAGGGATTTCCTGAAGCTTTCTTT. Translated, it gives CASSRNPGQGFPEAFF.

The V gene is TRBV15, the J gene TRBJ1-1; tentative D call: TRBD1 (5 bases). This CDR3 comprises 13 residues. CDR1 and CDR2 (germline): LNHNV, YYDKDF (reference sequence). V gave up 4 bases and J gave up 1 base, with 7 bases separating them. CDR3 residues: CATSTDRNTEAFF. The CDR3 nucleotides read TGTGCCACCAGCACAGACAGGAACACTGAAGCTTTCTTT.

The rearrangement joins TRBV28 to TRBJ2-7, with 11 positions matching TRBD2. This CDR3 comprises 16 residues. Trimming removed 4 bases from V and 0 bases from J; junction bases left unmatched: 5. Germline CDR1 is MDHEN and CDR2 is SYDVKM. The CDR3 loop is CASSSLAGALSYEQYF. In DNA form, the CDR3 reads TGTGCCAGCAGTTCACTAGCGGGGGCACTCTCCTACGAGCAGTACTTC.

The CDR3 DNA follows: TGTGCCAGCAGCCATAGGGGGGGGCCGGGCAGCAATCAGCCCCAGCATTTT. Its protein product is CASSHRGGPGSNQPQHF. V and J are TRBV3-1 (or the pseudogene TRBV3-2) and TRBJ1-5; TRBD1 is a possible D gene (6 bases). Germline CDR1 LGHDT, CDR2 YNNKEL (reference sequence). V lost 3 bases and J 1 base, leaving 16 bases between the germline ends. There are 17 residues in the CDR3.

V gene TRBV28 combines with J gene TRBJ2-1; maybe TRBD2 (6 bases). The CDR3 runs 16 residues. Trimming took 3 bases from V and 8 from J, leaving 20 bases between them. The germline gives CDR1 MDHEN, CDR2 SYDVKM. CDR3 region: CASSFISRGTVDEQFF. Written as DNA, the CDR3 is TGTGCCAGCAGTTTCATATCGCGGGGCACCGTAGATGAGCAGTTCTTC.

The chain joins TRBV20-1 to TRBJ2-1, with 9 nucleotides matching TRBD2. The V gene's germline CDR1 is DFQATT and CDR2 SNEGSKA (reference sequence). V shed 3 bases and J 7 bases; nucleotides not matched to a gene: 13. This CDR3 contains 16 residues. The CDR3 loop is CSASPSSGGPYNEQFF. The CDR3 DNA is TGCAGTGCTAGTCCGAGTAGCGGGGGTCCATATAATGAGCAGTTCTTC.

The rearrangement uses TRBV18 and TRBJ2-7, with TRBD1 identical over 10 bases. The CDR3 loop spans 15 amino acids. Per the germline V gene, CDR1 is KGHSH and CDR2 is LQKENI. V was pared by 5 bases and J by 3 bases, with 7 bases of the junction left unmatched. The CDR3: CASSEGQGGVYEQYF. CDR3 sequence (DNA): TGTGCCAGCTCAGAAGGACAGGGGGGGGTCTACGAGCAGTACTTC.

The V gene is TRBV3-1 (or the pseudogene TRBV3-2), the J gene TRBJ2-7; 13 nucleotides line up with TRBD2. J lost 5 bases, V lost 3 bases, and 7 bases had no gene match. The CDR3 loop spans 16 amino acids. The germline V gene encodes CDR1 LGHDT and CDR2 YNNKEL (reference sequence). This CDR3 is CASSHITGTSGNEQYF. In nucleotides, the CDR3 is TGTGCCAGCAGCCACATCACCGGGACTAGCGGGAACGAGCAGTACTTC.

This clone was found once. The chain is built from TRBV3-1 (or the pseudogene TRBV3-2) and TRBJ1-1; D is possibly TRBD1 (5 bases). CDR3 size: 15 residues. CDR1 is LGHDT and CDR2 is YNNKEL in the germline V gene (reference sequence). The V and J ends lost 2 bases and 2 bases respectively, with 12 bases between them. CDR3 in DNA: TGTGCCAGCAGCCAATCGGACACCCCAAACACTGAAGCTTTCTTT. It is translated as CASSQSDTPNTEAFF.

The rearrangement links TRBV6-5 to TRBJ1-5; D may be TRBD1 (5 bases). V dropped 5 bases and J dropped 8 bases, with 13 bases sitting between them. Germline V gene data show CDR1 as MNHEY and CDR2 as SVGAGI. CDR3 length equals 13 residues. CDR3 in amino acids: CASSMDQGKPQHF. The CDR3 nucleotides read TGTGCCAGCAGTATGGATCAGGGTAAGCCCCAGCATTTT.